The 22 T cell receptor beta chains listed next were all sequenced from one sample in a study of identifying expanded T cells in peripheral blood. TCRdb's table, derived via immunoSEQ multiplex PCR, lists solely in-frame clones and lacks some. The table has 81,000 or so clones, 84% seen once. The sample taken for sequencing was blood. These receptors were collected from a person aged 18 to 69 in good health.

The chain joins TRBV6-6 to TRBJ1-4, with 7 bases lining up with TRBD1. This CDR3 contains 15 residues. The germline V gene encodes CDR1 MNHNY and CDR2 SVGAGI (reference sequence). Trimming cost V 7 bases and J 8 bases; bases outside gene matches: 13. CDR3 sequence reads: CASTSQGQGGEKLFF. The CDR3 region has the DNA TGTGCCAGCACCTCACAGGGGCAGGGAGGGGAAAAACTGTTTTTT.

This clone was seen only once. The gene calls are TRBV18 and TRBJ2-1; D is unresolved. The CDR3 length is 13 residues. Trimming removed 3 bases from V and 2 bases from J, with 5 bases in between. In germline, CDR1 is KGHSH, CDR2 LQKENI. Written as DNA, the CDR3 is TGTGCCAGCTCACCTCTCCCCTACAATGAGCAGTTCTTC. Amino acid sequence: CASSPLPYNEQFF.

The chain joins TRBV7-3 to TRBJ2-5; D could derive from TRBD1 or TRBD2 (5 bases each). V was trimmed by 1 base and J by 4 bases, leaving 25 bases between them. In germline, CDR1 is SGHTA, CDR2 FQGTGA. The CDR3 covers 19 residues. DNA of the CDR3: TGTGCCAGCAGCTTAAGGGACCAACATAGGACTCCAGTTACAGAGACCCAGTACTTC. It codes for CASSLRDQHRTPVTETQYF.

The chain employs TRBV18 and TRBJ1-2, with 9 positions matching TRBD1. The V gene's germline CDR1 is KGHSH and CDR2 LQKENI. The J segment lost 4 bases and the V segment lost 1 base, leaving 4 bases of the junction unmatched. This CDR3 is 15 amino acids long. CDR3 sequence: CASSPRDREFYGYTF. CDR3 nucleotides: TGTGCCAGCTCACCACGGGACAGGGAGTTCTATGGCTACACCTTC.

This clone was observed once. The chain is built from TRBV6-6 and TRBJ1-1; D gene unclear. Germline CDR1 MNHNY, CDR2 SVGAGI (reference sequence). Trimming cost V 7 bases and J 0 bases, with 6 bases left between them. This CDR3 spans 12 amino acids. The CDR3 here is CASKGMNTEAFF. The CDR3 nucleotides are TGTGCCAGCAAAGGAATGAACACTGAAGCTTTCTTT.

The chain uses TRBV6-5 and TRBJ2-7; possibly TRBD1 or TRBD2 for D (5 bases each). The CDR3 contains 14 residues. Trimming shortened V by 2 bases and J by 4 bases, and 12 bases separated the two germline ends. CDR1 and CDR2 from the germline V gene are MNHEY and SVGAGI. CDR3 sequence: CASSYGGKGYEQYF. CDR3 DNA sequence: TGTGCCAGCAGTTACGGGGGTAAGGGGTACGAGCAGTACTTC.

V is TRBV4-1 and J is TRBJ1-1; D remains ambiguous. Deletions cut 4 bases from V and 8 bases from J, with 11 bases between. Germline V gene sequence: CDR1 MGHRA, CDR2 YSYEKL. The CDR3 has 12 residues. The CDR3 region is CASSRLGAEAFF. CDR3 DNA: TGCGCCAGCAGCCGCCTGGGAGCGGAAGCTTTCTTT.

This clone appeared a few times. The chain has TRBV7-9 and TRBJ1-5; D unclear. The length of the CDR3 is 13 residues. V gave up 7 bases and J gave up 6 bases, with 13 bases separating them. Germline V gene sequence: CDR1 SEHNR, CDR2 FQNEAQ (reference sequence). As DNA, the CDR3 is TGTGCCAGCACCATATCAACGACTCAGCCCCAGCATTTT. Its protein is CASTISTTQPQHF.

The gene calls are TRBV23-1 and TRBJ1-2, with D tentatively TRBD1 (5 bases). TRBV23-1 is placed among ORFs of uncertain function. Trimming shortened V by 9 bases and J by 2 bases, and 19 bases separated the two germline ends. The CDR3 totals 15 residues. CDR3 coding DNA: TGCGCCAGGACTCCTCAGGGCAGGGAGAACTATGGCTACACCTTC. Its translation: CARTPQGRENYGYTF.

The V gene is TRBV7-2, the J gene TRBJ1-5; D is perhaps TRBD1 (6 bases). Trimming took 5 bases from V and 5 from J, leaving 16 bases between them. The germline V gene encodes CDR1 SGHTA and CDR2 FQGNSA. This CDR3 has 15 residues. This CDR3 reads CASSVGGAEDQPQHF. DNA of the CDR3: TGTGCCAGCAGCGTAGGGGGGGCGGAGGATCAGCCCCAGCATTTT.

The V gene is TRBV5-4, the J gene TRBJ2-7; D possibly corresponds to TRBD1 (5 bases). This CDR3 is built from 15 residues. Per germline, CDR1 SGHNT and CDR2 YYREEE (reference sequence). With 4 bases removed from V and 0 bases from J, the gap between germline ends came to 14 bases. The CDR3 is CASSQGAANSYEQYF. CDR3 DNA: TGTGCCAGCAGCCAAGGGGCAGCAAACTCCTACGAGCAGTACTTC.

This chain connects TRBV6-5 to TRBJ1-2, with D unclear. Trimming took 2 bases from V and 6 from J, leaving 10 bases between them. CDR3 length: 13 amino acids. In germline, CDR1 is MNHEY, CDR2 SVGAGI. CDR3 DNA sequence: TGTGCCAGCAGTTACGGGCCGACTCATGGCTACACCTTC. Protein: CASSYGPTHGYTF.

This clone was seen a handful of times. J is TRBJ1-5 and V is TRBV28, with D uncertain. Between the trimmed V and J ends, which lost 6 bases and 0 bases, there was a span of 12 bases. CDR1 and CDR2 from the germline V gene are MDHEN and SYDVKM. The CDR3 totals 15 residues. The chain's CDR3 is CASRKSEDSNQPQHF. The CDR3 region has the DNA TGTGCCAGCAGAAAATCCGAAGATAGCAATCAGCCCCAGCATTTT.

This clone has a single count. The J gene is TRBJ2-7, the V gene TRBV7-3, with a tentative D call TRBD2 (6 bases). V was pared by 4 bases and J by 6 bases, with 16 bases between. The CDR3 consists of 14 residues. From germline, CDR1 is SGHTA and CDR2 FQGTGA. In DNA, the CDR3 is TGTGCCAGCAGCTCTTGGGCCCACGGGGGCGAGCAGTACTTC. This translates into CASSSWAHGGEQYF.

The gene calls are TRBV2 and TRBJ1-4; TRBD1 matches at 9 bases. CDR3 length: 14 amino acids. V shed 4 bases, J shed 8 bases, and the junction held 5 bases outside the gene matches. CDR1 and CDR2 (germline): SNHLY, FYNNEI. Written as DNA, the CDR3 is TGTGCCAGCAGTGTTCACAGGGGGCCAGAAAAACTGTTTTTT. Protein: CASSVHRGPEKLFF.

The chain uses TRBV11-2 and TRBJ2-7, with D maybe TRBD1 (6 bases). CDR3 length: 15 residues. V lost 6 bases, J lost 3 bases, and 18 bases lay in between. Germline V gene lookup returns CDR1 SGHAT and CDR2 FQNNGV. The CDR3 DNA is TGTGCCAGCAGTAAAACGCTGGACAGAAGCTACGAGCAGTACTTC. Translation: CASSKTLDRSYEQYF.

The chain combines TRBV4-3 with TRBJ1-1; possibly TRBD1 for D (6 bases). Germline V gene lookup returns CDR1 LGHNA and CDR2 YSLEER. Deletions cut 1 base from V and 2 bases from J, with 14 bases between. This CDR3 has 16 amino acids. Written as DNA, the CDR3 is TGCGCCAGCAGCCAAGGGGAGGGGGTAGGTAACACTGAAGCTTTCTTT. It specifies CASSQGEGVGNTEAFF.

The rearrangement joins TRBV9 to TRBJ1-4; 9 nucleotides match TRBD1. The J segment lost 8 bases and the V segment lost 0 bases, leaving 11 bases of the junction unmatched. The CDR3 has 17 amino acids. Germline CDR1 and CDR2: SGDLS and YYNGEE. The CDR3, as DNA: TGTGCCAGCAGCGTAGAAGGTAGGGGACAGGGACGAGAAAAACTGTTTTTT. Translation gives CASSVEGRGQGREKLFF. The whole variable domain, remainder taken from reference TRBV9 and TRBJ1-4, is DSGVTQTPKHLITATGQRVTLRCSPRSGDLSVYWYQQSLDQGLQFLIQYYNGEERAKGNILERFSAQQFPDLHSELNLSSLELGDSALYFCASSVEGRGQGREKLFFGSGTQLSVL.

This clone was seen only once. The DNA for the CDR3 is TGTGCCAACCCGGACCCTGATGAAAAACTGTTTTTT. Translated: CANPDPDEKLFF. The chain has TRBV6-1 and TRBJ1-4; no firm D call. Germline loops: CDR1 MNHNS, CDR2 SASEGT. This CDR3 has 12 amino acids. The V and J ends lost 10 bases and 6 bases respectively, with 12 bases between them.

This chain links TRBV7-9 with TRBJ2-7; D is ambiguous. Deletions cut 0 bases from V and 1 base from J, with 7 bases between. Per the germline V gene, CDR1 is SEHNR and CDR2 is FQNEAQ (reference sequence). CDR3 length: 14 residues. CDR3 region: CASSLAPRSYEQYF. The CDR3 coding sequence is TGTGCCAGCAGCTTAGCACCGCGGTCCTACGAGCAGTACTTC.

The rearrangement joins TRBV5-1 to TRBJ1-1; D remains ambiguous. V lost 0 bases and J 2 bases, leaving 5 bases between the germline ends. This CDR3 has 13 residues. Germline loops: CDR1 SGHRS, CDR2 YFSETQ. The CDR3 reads CASSLDSNTEAFF. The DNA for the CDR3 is TGCGCCAGCAGCTTGGACAGTAACACTGAAGCTTTCTTT. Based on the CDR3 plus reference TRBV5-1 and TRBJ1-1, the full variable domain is KAGVTQTPRYLIKTRGQQVTLSCSPISGHRSVSWYQQTPGQGLQFLFEYFSETQRNKGNFPGRFSGRQFSNSRSEMNVSTLELGDSALYLCASSLDSNTEAFFGQGTRLTVV.

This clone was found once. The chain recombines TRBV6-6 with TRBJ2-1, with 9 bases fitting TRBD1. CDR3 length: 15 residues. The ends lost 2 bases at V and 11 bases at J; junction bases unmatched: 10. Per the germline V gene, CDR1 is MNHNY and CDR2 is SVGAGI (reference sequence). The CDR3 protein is CASSYLGTGFLQQFF. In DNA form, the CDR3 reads TGTGCCAGCAGTTACCTGGGGACAGGGTTTCTACAGCAGTTCTTC.